Sequencing of this TCR beta chain was carried out in a study of shared clonotypes between healthy human individuals (dated by TCRdb to between 2020 and 2021). Background on the whole study: Three men and a couple of women, aged 18 to 49 years, made up the cohort. For each donor, CD4 naive and CD4 memory were each run on three plates, CD8 naive on two plates, and CD8 memory on one plate. To estimate repertoire size and how much clonotypes are shared between individuals, the study performed deep sequencing of blood TCR repertoires from a few healthy adults. Libraries were prepared and TCR repertoires were sequenced by different laboratories using diverse techniques, in order to increase sequencing depth and limit assay-specific biases. Each donor's leukapheresis produced roughly between roughly 0.9 and 9 billion PBMCs. Overall study outcomes, separate from this receptor: Larger estimated clonotype richness was generally found for naive subsets than for memory subsets. Compared with non-shared clonotypes, the clonotypes found in all four sorted-subset donors had higher generation probabilities. The genetic and exposure-history diversity represented was limited by the small number of donors. Across several donors, 5% to 6% of naive CD4, 3% to 3.5% of naive CD8, under 2.5% of memory CD4, and about 0.4% of memory CD8 clonotypes were shared. Only blood was sampled, and tissue TCR repertoires likely differ from those in blood. Pairwise subsampling led to the expectation that sequencing depth would affect the degree of clonotype sharing among donors. Even with the large sequencing depth, rarefaction of the sorted-subset datasets indicated that sequencing was incomplete.

TCR CDR3 regions were amplified from genomic DNA by multiplex PCR using the deep immunoSEQ assay. Genomic DNA extracted from each cell subset was distributed evenly over all wells of several immunoSEQ 96-well plates, and each plate served as one replicate. For sorted subsets, 150 to 200 ng genomic DNA, equal to about 30,000 T cell genomes, was loaded into each replicate PCR. Purified libraries were quantified with a Qubit 3.0 fluorometer, sized on a Bioanalyzer 2100, and re-quantified with the KAPA Library Quantification kit. Every immunoSEQ 96-well plate was sequenced on a dedicated single-read 150-cycle Illumina NextSeq 550 flow cell. The source study handled its data this way. Because the immunoSEQ output held only junctional sequences and lacked quality scores, the filtering could not match the filtering applied to full-length reads. To assign V/J genes and CDR3, sequences were annotated against IMGT germline references using PyIR, a Python wrapper for IgBLAST v1.9. Reads were filtered out if the reads had weak V/J assignments (E-value above 1e-6), no CDR3, stop codons, out-of-frame junctions, or ambiguous translated residues. V3J clonotypes were defined by identical inferred V gene, J gene, and CDR3 amino acid sequence. To compute the percentage overlap between repertoires, the number of shared unique clonotypes was divided by the size of the smaller repertoire. RTK rarefaction, the Chao1 estimator, and Recon v2.1 estimates of unobserved clonotypes were used to assess repertoire richness. For all TCRbeta clonotypes obtained by the gDNA method from a few donors, generation probabilities were computed with OLGA. TCRdb re-hosts the immuneACCESS table, in-frame sequences only. Its copies lack some clones; in the studies checked, an unresolved V gene accounts for under half of them, and the cause for the rest is not known. D and trimming were read from the DNA, whereas the V and J calls and clone size are those reported in that table. This sample comprises 950,000 to 1,200,000 clones, 70% to 85% of them detected only once. The ten largest clonotypes hold more than 0.85% of the sample.

This clone was recorded many times. Its antigen remains unidentified. No base qualities exist here, and no much larger clone lies one base off it. Donors were healthy HIV-negative adults with no recently reported acute infections or vaccinations. Only Caucasian adults living in Nashville, Tennessee, USA were represented among the donors. CD4+ T cells were enriched through magnetic negative selection, after which naive cells were positively selected on CD45RA and the remaining negative fraction served as the memory subset. Blood was collected by leukapheresis, and PBMCs were isolated by Ficoll-Histopaque density gradient centrifugation and then cryopreserved in liquid nitrogen vapor phase. Purity and quantity of every magnetically sorted T cell population were checked by analytical flow cytometry. Each sorted fraction had its genomic DNA isolated and then quantified by UV absorbance on a Nanodrop 2000c.

The sequenced sample consisted of memory CD4+ T cells from PBMCs. In light of the paper, this sample's cell subset or site label describes: CD45RA-negative fraction. This sequence originates from a man between 18 and 29 years old in good health. Some clones in this sample may be carry-over from other donors' samples.

The base sequence is TGTGCCAGCAGCCGCCAGGAAGCGGGGGAGCTGTTTTTT. This translates into CASSRQEAGELFF. The chain is encoded by TRBV7-8 joined to TRBJ2-2; the D gene assignment is ambiguous. The CDR3 numbers 13 residues from cysteine through phenylalanine. The entry retains the CDR3 DNA only, 39 bases that are in frame from base 1. The V and J ends are trimmed by 5 bases and 8 bases, leaving 12 bases between them. CDR1 SGHVS and CDR2 FQNEAQ are derived from the germline V gene.